This T cell receptor (beta chain) comes out of a study of T cells in Graves' hyperthyroidism and ophthalmopathy. Study-wide results and limits: Ophthalmopathy onset followed model prediction by a median around six months.

The CDR3 consists of 11 residues. Germline V gene lookup returns CDR1 SGHDT and CDR2 YYEEEE. Trimming took 2 bases from V and 4 from J, leaving 4 bases between them. This clonotype has a count of ten or more. Its antigen is not known. RNA transcripts served as the template for amplifying TCR beta CDR3 regions. HTBI primers drove first-round RT-PCR of the TCR CDR3. MiXCR, applied by TCRdb to the multiplex PCR reads, yields one record per CDR3 protein. The repertoire holds roughly 280,000 distinct CDR3 sequences, with approximately 15% as singletons. The TCR was taken from a woman aged 55-70 years with Graves' ophthalmopathy. The sample comprised blood. V gene TRBV5-6 combines with J gene TRBJ2-7; D is unresolved. CDR3: CASSFGYEQYF. CDR3 DNA: TGTGCCAGCAGCTTTGGGTACGAGCAGTACTTC.